This TCR beta chain was captured by sequencing in a study of T cell responses to AZD1222 COVID-19 vaccine. The study's findings and limits: Researchers took repertoire samples only after the peak T cell response had come.

As concerns this clone: The antigen is unknown.

Assay: immunoSEQ multiplex PCR; the TCRdb copy retains only in-frame clones and omits some. The data hold about 120,000 clones, with roughly 87% observed a single time. The CDR3 runs 15 residues. J was trimmed by 5 bases and V by 0 bases; bases with no gene match: 6. Germline V gene data show CDR1 as WNHNN and CDR2 as SYGVQD (reference sequence). The TCR was taken from an adult in good health. The chain employs TRBV10-1 and TRBJ1-1; the match to TRBD1 covers 7 bases. Material: peripheral blood, obtained on day 0 of AZD1222 vaccination. This CDR3 is CASSESRQGGTEAFF. CDR3 in DNA: TGCGCCAGCAGTGAGTCGAGACAGGGCGGGACTGAAGCTTTCTTT.